The sequence of this TCR beta chain was determined in a study of cytomegalovirus exposure and HLA in healthy donors. Study-wide points: The authors later found most CMV-associated TCR beta chains appeared HLA-restricted.

The CDR3 length is 11 residues. Trimming took off 8 bases at V and 2 bases at J, with 6 bases between the two ends. Germline V gives CDR1 ENHRY, CDR2 SYGVKD. The PCR ran on 60 Vbeta and 13 Jbeta primers. Only in-frame clones appear in the TCRdb table, and some are missing; sequencing was by immunoSEQ multiplex PCR. The table records about 110,000 clones, around 78% of them present only once. Turning to this clone: Its antigen is as yet unknown.

Input material: PBMCs. V is TRBV10-3 and J is TRBJ2-5; D is uncertain. The sequence was collected from a man aged 25 to 45 in good health and CMV-seronegative. CDR3 nucleotide sequence: TGTGCCATCGCGGATCAAGAGACCCAGTACTTC. As protein: CAIADQETQYF.